The clone carrying this T cell receptor (beta chain) was seen a single time. Antigen specificity is unknown. Alongside a J-beta primer mix, a sample-barcoded 5' primer served in a second PCR lasting about 6 to 12 cycles. TCRdb used MiXCR to reprocess the 5' RACE reads, holding one entry per CDR3 protein. The repertoire holds roughly 2 million distinct CDR3 sequences, just under 50% seen once, with approximately 2% in the top ten. The data originate from a study of blood T cells in healthy people across ages. Overall study results and limits: Comparison with aged donors showed that long-lived donors had more naive CD4+ cells and higher diversity. CMV status of donors was not determined, possibly confounding expanded clonotype changes.

From germline, CDR1 is MNHEY and CDR2 SVGEGT. V shed 2 bases and J shed 2 bases, with 12 bases lying between them. The CDR3 has 15 amino acids. The chain employs TRBV6-2 or TRBV6-3 and TRBJ1-2; no clear D. The sequenced sample consisted of blood. The receptor was isolated from a woman aged 40 to 49 in good health. The DNA of the CDR3 is TGTGCCAGCAGTTACGTACCGACGGGGAACTATGGCTACACCTTC. Amino acid sequence: CASSYVPTGNYGYTF.